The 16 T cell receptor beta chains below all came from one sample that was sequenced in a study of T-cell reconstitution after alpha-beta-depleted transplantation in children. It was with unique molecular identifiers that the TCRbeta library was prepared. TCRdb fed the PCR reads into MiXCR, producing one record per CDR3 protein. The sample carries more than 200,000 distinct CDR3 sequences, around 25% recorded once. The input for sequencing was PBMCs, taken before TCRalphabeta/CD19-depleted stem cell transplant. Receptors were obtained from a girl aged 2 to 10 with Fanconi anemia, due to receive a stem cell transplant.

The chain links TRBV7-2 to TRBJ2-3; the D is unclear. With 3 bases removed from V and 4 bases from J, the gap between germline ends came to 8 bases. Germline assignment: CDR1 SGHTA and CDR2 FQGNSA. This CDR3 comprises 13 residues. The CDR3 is CASSFGPADTQYF. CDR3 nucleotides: TGTGCCAGCAGCTTCGGACCGGCAGATACGCAGTATTTT.

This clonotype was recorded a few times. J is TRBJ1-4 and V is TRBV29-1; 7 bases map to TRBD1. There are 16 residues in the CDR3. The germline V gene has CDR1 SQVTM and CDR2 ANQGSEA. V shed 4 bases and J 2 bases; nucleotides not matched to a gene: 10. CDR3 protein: CSVGSPGGITNEKLFF. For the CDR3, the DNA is TGCAGCGTTGGGTCTCCAGGGGGTATCACTAATGAAAAACTGTTTTTT.

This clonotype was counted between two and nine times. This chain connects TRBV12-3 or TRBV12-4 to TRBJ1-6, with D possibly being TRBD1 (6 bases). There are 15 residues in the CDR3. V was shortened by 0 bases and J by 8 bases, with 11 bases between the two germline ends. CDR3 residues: CASSLAAGAHSPLHF. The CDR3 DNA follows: TGTGCCAGCAGTTTAGCGGCAGGGGCCCATTCACCCCTCCACTTT.

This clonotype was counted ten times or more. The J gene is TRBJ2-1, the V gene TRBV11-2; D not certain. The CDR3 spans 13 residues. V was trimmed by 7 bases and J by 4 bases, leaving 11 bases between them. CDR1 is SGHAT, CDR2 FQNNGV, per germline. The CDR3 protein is CASTNSYYNEQFF. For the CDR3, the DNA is TGTGCCAGCACCAACTCCTATTACAATGAGCAGTTCTTC.

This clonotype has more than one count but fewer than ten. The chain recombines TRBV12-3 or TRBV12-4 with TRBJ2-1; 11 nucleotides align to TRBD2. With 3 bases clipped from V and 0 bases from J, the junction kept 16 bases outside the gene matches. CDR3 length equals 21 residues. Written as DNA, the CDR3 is TGTGCCAGCAGTTTTCTACTGGAGGGACTAGCGGCATTAAGCTCCTACAATGAGCAGTTCTTC. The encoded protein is CASSFLLEGLAALSSYNEQFF.

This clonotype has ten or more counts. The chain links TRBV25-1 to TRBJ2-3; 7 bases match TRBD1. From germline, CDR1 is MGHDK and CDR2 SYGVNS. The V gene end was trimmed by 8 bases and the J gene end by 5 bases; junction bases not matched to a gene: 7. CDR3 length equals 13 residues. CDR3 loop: CASRGTDGDTQYF. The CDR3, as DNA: TGTGCCAGCCGAGGGACAGACGGAGATACGCAGTATTTT.

The CDR3 sequence: CATSDSGGNTEAFF. In nucleotides, the CDR3 is TGTGCCACCAGTGATTCGGGCGGCAACACTGAAGCTTTCTTT. The rearrangement joins TRBV24-1 to TRBJ1-1; D unresolved. Trimming took 2 bases from V and 2 from J, leaving 8 bases between them. Germline V gene data show CDR1 as KGHDR and CDR2 as SFDVKD. The CDR3 extends over 14 amino acids.

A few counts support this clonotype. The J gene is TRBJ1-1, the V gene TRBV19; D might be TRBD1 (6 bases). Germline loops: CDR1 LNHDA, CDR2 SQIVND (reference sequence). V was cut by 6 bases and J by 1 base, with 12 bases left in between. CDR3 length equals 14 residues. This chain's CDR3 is CASRQGQRNTEAFF. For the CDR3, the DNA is TGTGCCAGTAGGCAGGGACAAAGGAACACTGAAGCTTTCTTT.

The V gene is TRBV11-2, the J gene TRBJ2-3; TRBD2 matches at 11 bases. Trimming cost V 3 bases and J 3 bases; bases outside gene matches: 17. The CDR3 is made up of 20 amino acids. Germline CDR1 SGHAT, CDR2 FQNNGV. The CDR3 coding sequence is TGTGCCAGCAGCTTCCTTAGCGGGGGGGCGGGTATTGCTGGGACAGATACGCAGTATTTT. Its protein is CASSFLSGGAGIAGTDTQYF.

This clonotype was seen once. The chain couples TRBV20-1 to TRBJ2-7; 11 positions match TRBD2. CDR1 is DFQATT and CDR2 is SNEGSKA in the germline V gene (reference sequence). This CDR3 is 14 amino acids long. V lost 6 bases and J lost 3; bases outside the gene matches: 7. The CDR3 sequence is CSALLAGDFYEQYF. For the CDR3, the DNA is TGCAGTGCACTACTAGCGGGGGATTTCTACGAGCAGTACTTC.

Here the CDR3 reads CSARKRNQPQHF. CDR3 DNA: TGCAGTGCTAGGAAAAGGAATCAGCCCCAGCATTTT. V is TRBV20-1 and J is TRBJ1-5; D gene ambiguous. The V gene lost 3 bases and the J gene lost 4 bases, with 7 bases spanning the gap. The CDR3 has 12 amino acids. Germline-derived CDR1 and CDR2 are DFQATT and SNEGSKA (reference sequence).

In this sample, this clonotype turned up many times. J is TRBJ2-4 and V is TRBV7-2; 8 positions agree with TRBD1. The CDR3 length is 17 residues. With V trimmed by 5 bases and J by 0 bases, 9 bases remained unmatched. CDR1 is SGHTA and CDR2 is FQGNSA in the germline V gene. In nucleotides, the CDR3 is TGTGCCAGCAGCCCAGATCGGGACAGGCTAGCCAAAAACATTCAGTACTTC. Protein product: CASSPDRDRLAKNIQYF.

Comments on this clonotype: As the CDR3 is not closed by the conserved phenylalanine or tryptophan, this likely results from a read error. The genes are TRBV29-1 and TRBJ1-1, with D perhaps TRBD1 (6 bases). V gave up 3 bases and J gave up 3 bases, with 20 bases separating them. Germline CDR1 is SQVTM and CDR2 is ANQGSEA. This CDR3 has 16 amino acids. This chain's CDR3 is CSVERVTGSLDTEAFS. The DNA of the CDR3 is TGCAGCGTTGAGCGTGTGACAGGCAGTCTGGACACTGAAGCTTTCTCT.

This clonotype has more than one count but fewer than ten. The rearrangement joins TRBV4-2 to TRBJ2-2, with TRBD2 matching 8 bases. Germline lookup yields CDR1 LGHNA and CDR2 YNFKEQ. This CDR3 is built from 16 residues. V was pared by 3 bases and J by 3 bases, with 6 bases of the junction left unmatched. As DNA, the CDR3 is TGTGCCAGCAGCCATGTGGGACTAGGATACACCGGGGAGCTGTTTTTT. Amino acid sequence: CASSHVGLGYTGELFF.

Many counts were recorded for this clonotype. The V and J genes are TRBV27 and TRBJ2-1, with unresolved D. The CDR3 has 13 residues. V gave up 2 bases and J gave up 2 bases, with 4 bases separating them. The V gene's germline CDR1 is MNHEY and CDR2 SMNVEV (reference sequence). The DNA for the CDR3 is TGTGCCAGCAGTTTAATGACCTACAATGAGCAGTTCTTC. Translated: CASSLMTYNEQFF.

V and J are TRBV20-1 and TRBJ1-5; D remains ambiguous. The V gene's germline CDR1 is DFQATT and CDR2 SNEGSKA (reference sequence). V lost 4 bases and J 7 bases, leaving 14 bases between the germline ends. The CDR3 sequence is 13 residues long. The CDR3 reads CSAKNMGIQPQHF. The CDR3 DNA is TGCAGTGCTAAGAACATGGGAATCCAGCCCCAGCATTTT.